This entry describes one TCR beta chain. Its target is unknown. Germline assignment: CDR1 MNHEY and CDR2 SVGEGT. Between the trimmed V and J ends, which lost 8 bases and 2 bases, there was a span of 19 bases. The CDR3 length is 17 residues. Multiplex touch-down PCR with TRB-A/B primers amplified rearranged V-D-J TRB sequences. TCRdb itself ran the multiplex PCR reads through MiXCR, one entry per CDR3 protein. The sample lists several thousand distinct CDR3 sequences, around 35% seen once, with around 12% in the top ten. Peripheral blood genomic DNA, not sorted cells or RNA, was the template. The entry originates in a study of T cell repertoires in aging, cancer and after chemotherapy. Study-wide results and limits: Across the chemotherapy interval, each cancer cohort showed higher median generation probability, suggesting thymic rebound. Loss of evenness, beyond lost richness, contributed to age-related TCR diversity decline in cancer patients.

The sequenced material came from blood. The TCR sequence derives from a human donor in good health. The donor label of this sample is uncertain. The chain recombines TRBV6-2 or TRBV6-3 with TRBJ2-6; a possible D gene is TRBD2 (5 bases). In DNA, the CDR3 is TGTGCCAGCGGCAAAACGAGGGCTCTCACTGGGGCCAACGTCCTGACTTTC. It translates to CASGKTRALTGANVLTF.